Below are 9 T cell receptor beta chains sequenced from a single sample in a study of T cells in Graves' hyperthyroidism and ophthalmopathy. Researchers took RNA transcripts and amplified the TCR beta CDR3 regions from them. A set of HTBI primers served as the primers for a first-round RT-PCR of the TCR CDR3. TCRdb passed the multiplex PCR reads through MiXCR, listing each CDR3 protein once. The sample contains fewer than 350,000 distinct CDR3 sequences, roughly 20% of which appear only once. The sequenced sample was blood. These receptors all stem from a woman in her thirties or forties with Graves' ophthalmopathy.

This clonotype was recorded at least ten times. The V and J genes are TRBV19 and TRBJ1-2, with 8 nucleotides matching TRBD1. Per germline, CDR1 LNHDA and CDR2 SQIVND (reference sequence). The CDR3 runs to 15 residues. V lost 1 base and J lost 3; bases outside the gene matches: 4. The CDR3 coding sequence is TGTGCCAGTAGTATAGGGGACAGGTTGGACTATGGCTACACCTTC. The encoded protein is CASSIGDRLDYGYTF.

This clonotype was detected many times. The chain carries TRBV24-1 and TRBJ2-7, with 7 bases identical to TRBD1. This CDR3 has 14 amino acids. In germline, CDR1 is KGHDR, CDR2 SFDVKD. V dropped 11 bases and J dropped 7; count of bases not matched to a gene: 16. In DNA form, the CDR3 reads TGTGCCATCAGAATGTCTGGACAGGTTGAAGAGCAGTACTTC. Translating it yields CAIRMSGQVEEQYF.

Ten or more counts support this clonotype. The chain employs TRBV6-5 and TRBJ1-2; no firm D call. Trimming left V 0 bases short and J 5 bases short, with 7 bases between. Germline CDR1 MNHEY, CDR2 SVGAGI. This CDR3 spans 13 amino acids. CDR3 sequence (DNA): TGTGCCAGCAGTTACTCGACGGAATATGGCTACACCTTC. It yields the protein CASSYSTEYGYTF.

This clonotype was seen at least ten times. The genes are TRBV2 and TRBJ1-5, with unresolved D. V gave up 8 bases and J gave up 0 bases, with 8 bases separating them. The germline CDR1 and CDR2 sequences are SNHLY and FYNNEI. The CDR3 covers 13 residues. The CDR3 region is CASGRDSNQPQHF. The CDR3 DNA reads TGTGCCAGCGGGAGGGATAGCAATCAGCCCCAGCATTTT. Looking up the rest from reference TRBV2 and TRBJ1-5 gives the full variable domain: EPEVTQTPSHQVTQMGQEVILRCVPISNHLYFYWYRQILGQKVEFLVSFYNNEISEKSEIFDDQFSVERPDGSNFTLKIRSTKLEDSAMYFCASGRDSNQPQHFGDGTRLSIL.

At least ten counts were recorded for this clonotype. The CDR3 sequence: CASSQVRTVLTF. The CDR3 DNA reads as TGTGCCAGCAGCCAAGTAAGAACCGTCCTGACTTTC. The chain joins TRBV14 to TRBJ2-6; no firm D call. Trimming shortened V by 1 base and J by 12 bases, and 7 bases separated the two germline ends. Germline CDR1 SGHDN, CDR2 FVKESK. The CDR3 spans 12 residues. The full variable domain, completed using reference TRBV14 and TRBJ2-6, is EAGVTQFPSHSVIEKGQTVTLRCDPISGHDNLYWYRRVMGKEIKFLLHFVKESKQDESGMPNNRFLAERTGGTYSTLKVQPAELEDSGVYFCASSQVRTVLTFGAGSRLTVL.

As concerns this clonotype: Sequence at one end of the junction differs from germline and may be a read error. The rearrangement links TRBV6-5 to TRBJ1-1, with TRBD1 matching over 8 bases. CDR3 length: 15 residues. From germline, CDR1 is MNHEY and CDR2 SVGAGI. CDR3 protein: CVSSTRTGTGSEAFF. CDR3 DNA sequence: TGTGTCAGCAGTACTCGGACAGGGACGGGGTCTGAAGCTTTCTTT.

The table lists this clonotype with a few counts. The chain uses TRBV15 and TRBJ2-7, with a weak D call TRBD1 (6 bases). CDR3 length: 16 residues. The germline V and J ends were trimmed by 3 bases and 0 bases, with 15 bases remaining between them. CDR1 and CDR2 from the germline V gene are LNHNV and YYDKDF (reference sequence). CDR3 amino acids: CATSSLRDMSSYEQYF. CDR3 DNA sequence: TGTGCCACCAGCAGCCTCCGGGACATGAGCTCCTACGAGCAGTACTTC.

This clonotype was seen a single time. The rearrangement links TRBV28 to TRBJ2-7; 7 bases match TRBD1. Trimming removed 4 bases from V and 5 bases from J; junction bases left unmatched: 2. This CDR3 is built from 12 residues. In germline, CDR1 is MDHEN, CDR2 SYDVKM. Here the CDR3 reads CASSSTGNEQYF. In DNA, the CDR3 is TGTGCCAGCAGTTCGACAGGGAACGAGCAGTACTTC.

This rearrangement joins TRBV6-2 or TRBV6-3 to TRBJ2-7; tentatively, D is TRBD1 (6 bases). Per the germline V gene, CDR1 is MNHEY and CDR2 is SVGEGT. V was cut by 6 bases and J by 4 bases, with 10 bases left in between. This CDR3 has 12 amino acids. The CDR3, as DNA: TGTGCCAGCAGCCGGACAGTGTACGAGCAGTACTTC. Its translation is CASSRTVYEQYF.